The clone carrying this T cell receptor beta chain was counted between two and nine times. The antigen remains undetermined. This entry is derived from a study of CD8 T cells in ankylosing spondylitis. Germline values: CDR1 SGHRS, CDR2 YFSETQ. After removal of 5 bases from V and 4 bases from J, the junction contained 11 bases not matched to a gene. The CDR3 is 15 residues long. For TCR beta, libraries came from quantitative 5'-RACE with molecular barcodes. From the 5' RACE reads, TCRdb called clonotypes with MiXCR, one entry per CDR3 protein. The sample records roughly 470,000 distinct CDR3 sequences, 20% to 30% being singletons. Study results and limitations: It was reported that disease-linked clones were significantly enriched in matched ankylosing spondylitis synovial fluid. A number of the motif variants had already been described in reactive arthritis synovial fluid and blood. There was a TCR beta motif, made of several highly homologous variants, that appeared characteristic of ankylosing spondylitis blood. In peripheral blood, disease-linked CD8+ clones occurred at relatively low frequencies.

This clonotype was obtained from a male donor with ankylosing spondylitis. Sequenced input: blood, either unsorted or a sorted T cell fraction (not recorded which). The V gene is TRBV5-1, the J gene TRBJ1-2; 7 positions match TRBD1. CDR3 DNA: TGCGCCAGCAGATTTATTCCGGGACAGATCTATGGCTACACCTTC. This encodes CASRFIPGQIYGYTF.